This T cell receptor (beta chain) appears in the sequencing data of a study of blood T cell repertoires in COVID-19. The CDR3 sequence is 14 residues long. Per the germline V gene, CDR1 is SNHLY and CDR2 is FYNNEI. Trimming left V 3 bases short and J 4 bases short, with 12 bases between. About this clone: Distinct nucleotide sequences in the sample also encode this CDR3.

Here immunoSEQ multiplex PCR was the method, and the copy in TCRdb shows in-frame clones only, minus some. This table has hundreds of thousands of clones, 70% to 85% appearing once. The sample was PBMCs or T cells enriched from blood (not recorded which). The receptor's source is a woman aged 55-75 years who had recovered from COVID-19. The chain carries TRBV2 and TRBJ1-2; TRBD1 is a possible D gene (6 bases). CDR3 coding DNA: TGTGCCAGCAGTGAGGGTCAGGGGCGCTATGGCTACACCTTC. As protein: CASSEGQGRYGYTF.